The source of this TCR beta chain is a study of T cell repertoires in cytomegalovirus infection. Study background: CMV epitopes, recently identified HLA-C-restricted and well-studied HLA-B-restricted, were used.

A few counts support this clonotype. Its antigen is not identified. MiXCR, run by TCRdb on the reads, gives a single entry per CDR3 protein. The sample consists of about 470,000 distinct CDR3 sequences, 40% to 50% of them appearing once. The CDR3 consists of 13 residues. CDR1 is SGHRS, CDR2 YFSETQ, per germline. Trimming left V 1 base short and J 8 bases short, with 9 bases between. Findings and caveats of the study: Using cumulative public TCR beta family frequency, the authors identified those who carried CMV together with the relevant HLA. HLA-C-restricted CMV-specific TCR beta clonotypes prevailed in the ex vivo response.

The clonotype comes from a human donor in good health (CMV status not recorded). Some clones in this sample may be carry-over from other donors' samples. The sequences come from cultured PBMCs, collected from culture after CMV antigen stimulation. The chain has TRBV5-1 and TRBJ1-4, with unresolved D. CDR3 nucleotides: TGCGCCAGCAGCTTGACGGGAGGGGAAAAACTGTTTTTT. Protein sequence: CASSLTGGEKLFF.